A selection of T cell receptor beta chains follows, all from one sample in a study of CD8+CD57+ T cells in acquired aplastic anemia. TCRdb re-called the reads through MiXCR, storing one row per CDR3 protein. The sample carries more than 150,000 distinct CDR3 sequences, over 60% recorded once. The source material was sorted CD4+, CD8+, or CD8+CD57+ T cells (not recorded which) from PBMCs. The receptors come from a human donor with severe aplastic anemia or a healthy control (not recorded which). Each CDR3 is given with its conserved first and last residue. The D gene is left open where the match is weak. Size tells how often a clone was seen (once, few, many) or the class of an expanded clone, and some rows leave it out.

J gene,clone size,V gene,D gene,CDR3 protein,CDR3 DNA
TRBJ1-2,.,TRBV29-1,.,CSVLRDNYGYTF,TGCAGCGTACTCCGGGACAACTATGGCTACACCTTC
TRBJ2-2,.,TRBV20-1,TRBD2,CSARVSGRGNTGELFF,TGCAGTGCTAGAGTTTCCGGGAGGGGGAACACCGGGGAGCTGTTTTTT
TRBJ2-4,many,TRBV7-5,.,CISVPEAQGRLAKNIQYF,.
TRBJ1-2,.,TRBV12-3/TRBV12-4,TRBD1,CASSFQQGTYGYTF,TGTGCCAGCAGTTTCCAACAGGGGACCTATGGCTACACCTTC
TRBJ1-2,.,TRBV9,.,CASSVGQGRDYGYTF,TGTGCCAGCAGCGTAGGCCAGGGGCGGGACTATGGCTACACCTTC
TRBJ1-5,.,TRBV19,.,CASSINGQFDSNQPQHF,TGTGCCAGTAGTATTAACGGACAGTTCGATAGCAATCAGCCCCAGCATTTT
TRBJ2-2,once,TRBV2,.,CASGLRRLDGELFF,TGTGCCAGCGGACTACGACGGTTGGACGGGGAGCTGTTTTTT
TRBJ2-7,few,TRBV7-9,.,CASSRVTAYEQYF,TGTGCCAGCAGCAGGGTGACCGCCTACGAGCAGTACTTC
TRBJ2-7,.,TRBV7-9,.,CASSFPGTYEQYF,TGTGCCAGCAGCTTTCCGGGAACCTACGAGCAGTACTTC
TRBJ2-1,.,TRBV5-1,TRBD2,CASRTSGSLGEQFF,TGCGCCAGCAGGACTAGCGGGAGCCTCGGTGAGCAGTTCTTC
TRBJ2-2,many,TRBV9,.,CASSVTVGELFF,TGTGCCAGCAGCGTAACGGTCGGGGAGCTGTTTTTT
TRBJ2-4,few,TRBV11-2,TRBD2,CASSERPGLAGGPIAKNIQYF,TGTGCCAGCAGCGAAAGGCCGGGACTAGCGGGGGGGCCTATAGCCAAAAACATTCAGTACTTC
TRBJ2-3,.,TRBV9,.,CASSPPGGGQGTDTQYF,TGTGCCAGCAGCCCTCCCGGGGGGGGACAGGGCACAGATACGCAGTATTTT
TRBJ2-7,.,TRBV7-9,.,CAGRPEDSYEQYF,TGTGCCGGCAGACCAGAGGACTCCTACGAGCAGTACTTC
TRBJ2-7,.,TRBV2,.,CASRPGLTSSYEQYF,TGTGCCAGCCGCCCGGGACTCACGAGCTCCTACGAGCAGTACTTC
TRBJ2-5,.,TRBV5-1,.,CASSQSVGGETQYF,TGCGCCAGCAGCCAATCCGTGGGCGGGGAGACCCAGTACTTC
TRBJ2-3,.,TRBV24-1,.,CATSVRDTQYF,TGTGCCACCAGTGTAAGAGATACGCAGTATTTT
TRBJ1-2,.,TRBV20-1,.,CSAYTQGFGYTF,TGCAGTGCCTATACTCAGGGGTTCGGCTACACCTTC
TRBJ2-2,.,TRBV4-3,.,CASSQGPLGELFF,TGCGCCAGCAGCCAAGGGCCCCTCGGGGAGCTGTTTTTT
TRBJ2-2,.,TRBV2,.,CATAKQTNTGELFF,TGTGCCACAGCTAAACAGACGAACACCGGGGAGCTGTTTTTT
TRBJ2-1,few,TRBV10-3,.,CAIRVGGNEQFF,TGTGCCATCAGAGTCGGAGGGAATGAGCAGTTCTTC
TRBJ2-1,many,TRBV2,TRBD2,CAIDESDGGGPYNEQFF,TGTGCCATCGATGAATCTGACGGCGGGGGTCCGTACAATGAGCAGTTCTTC
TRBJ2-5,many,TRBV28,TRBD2,CASWRRGGQETQYF,TGTGCCAGCTGGCGACGGGGGGGCCAAGAGACCCAGTACTTC
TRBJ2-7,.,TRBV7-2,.,CASRRDTGGFEQYF,TGTGCCAGCAGGCGGGACACCGGGGGTTTCGAGCAGTACTTC
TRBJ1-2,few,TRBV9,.,CASSVGDPGYGYTF,TGTGCCAGCAGCGTAGGCGATCCCGGGTATGGCTACACCTTC
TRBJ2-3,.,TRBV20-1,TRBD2,CSATSGAVYF,TGCAGTGCTACTAGCGGAGCGGTGTATTTT
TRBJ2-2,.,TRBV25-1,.,CASSEVGSTGELFF,TGTGCCAGCAGTGAAGTGGGTTCGACCGGGGAGCTGTTTTTT
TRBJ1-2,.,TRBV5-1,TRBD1,CASSGGTGVHYGYTF,TGCGCCAGCAGTGGCGGGACAGGGGTACACTATGGCTACACCTTC
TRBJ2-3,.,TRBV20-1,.,CSLQAGTADTQYF,TGCAGTCTGCAAGCGGGCACTGCAGATACGCAGTATTTT
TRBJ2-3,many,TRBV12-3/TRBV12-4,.,CASLLSTESTDTQYF,TGTGCCAGCTTACTTTCGACGGAGTCCACAGATACGCAGTATTTT
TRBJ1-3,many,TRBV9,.,CASSIGGAPGNTIYF,TGTGCCAGCAGCATTGGGGGGGCACCGGGAAACACCATATATTTT
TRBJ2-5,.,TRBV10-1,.,CASVPLPLGDQGTQYF,TGCGCCAGCGTGCCCCTTCCACTTGGGGATCAGGGGACCCAGTACTTC
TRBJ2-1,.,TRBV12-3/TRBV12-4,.,CASSPEGSRGEQFF,TGTGCCAGCAGTCCTGAGGGTAGCAGGGGAGAGCAGTTCTTC
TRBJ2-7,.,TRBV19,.,CASSIDGTYEQYF,TGTGCCAGTAGTATCGACGGTACCTACGAGCAGTACTTC
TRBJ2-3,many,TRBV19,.,CASSIEVRDTQYF,TGTGCCAGTAGTATAGAGGTACGAGATACGCAGTATTTT
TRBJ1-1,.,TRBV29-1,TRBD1,CSSGTSGQTMNTEAFF,TGCAGCAGTGGCACTTCGGGACAGACGATGAACACTGAAGCTTTCTTT
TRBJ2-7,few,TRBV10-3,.,CAVQGFDEQYF,TGTGCCGTCCAGGGCTTCGACGAGCAGTACTTC